These 12 T cell receptor beta chains were all obtained from the same sample, sequenced in a study of breast tumors, draining lymph nodes, adjacent tissues. TCRdb passed the multiplex PCR reads through MiXCR, listing each CDR3 protein once. Found here are about 130,000 distinct CDR3 sequences, around 21% of them singletons; the top ten hold 2% to 2.5%. The lymph nodes were axillary draining lymph nodes from breast cancer patients. Sequencing was done on a sample of axillary lymph node tissue. These receptors were collected from a female donor with breast cancer. Some clones in this sample may be carry-over from other donors' samples.

The chain links TRBV20-1 to TRBJ1-4; no firm D call. The length of the CDR3 is 15 residues. The germline V and J ends were trimmed by 0 bases and 7 bases, with 15 bases remaining between them. The germline gives CDR1 DFQATT, CDR2 SNEGSKA (reference sequence). The CDR3 coding sequence is TGCAGTGCTAGAGATTGGAGTGCCGCTGGTGAAAAACTGTTTTTT. Translated: CSARDWSAAGEKLFF.

This clonotype was counted many times. The rearrangement uses TRBV2 and TRBJ1-5; D remains unclear. Germline-derived CDR1 and CDR2 are SNHLY and FYNNEI. V shed 9 bases and J shed 2 bases, with 11 bases lying between them. The CDR3 is 13 residues long. The chain's CDR3 is CASTGLGNQPQHF. DNA of the CDR3: TGTGCCAGTACGGGATTGGGCAATCAGCCCCAGCATTTT.

Only a few counts were recorded for this clonotype. Possible read error: a much larger clone is one base away. The chain joins TRBV10-3 to TRBJ1-2; D is ambiguous. CDR1 and CDR2 from the germline V gene are ENHRY and SYGVKD. This CDR3 has 14 amino acids. The CDR3 DNA sequence: TGTGCCATCGGTGAGGAACAGAGAAAATATGGCTACACCTTC. Residues: CAIGEEQRKYGYTF.

This clonotype was counted ten times or more. The chain combines TRBV10-1 with TRBJ2-7; 11 nucleotides match TRBD2. J gave up 4 bases and V 3 bases, and 2 bases lay outside the gene matches. Looked up from germline, CDR1 is WNHNN and CDR2 is SYGVQD (reference sequence). The CDR3 has 14 amino acids. Here the CDR3 DNA reads TGCGCCAGCAGTGACCGGACTAGCGGGTACGAGCAGTACTTC. Translated: CASSDRTSGYEQYF.

This clonotype was seen ten or more times. The chain employs TRBV12-3 or TRBV12-4 and TRBJ1-2; perhaps TRBD1 as D (5 bases). V was cut by 3 bases and J by 3 bases, with 11 bases left in between. The CDR3 is 14 residues long. CDR3 sequence: CASSLRAGDYGYTF. Written as DNA, the CDR3 is TGTGCCAGCAGTTTGCGTGCGGGGGACTATGGCTACACCTTC.

The table lists this clonotype with many counts. This rearrangement joins TRBV20-1 to TRBJ2-1; D is unresolved. The germline V and J ends were trimmed by 3 bases and 5 bases, with 14 bases remaining between them. The CDR3 spans 14 residues. In germline, CDR1 is DFQATT, CDR2 SNEGSKA (reference sequence). The CDR3 DNA reads as TGCAGTGCTAGGCCTTTCATCGGTAACAATGAGCAGTTCTTC. Amino acids: CSARPFIGNNEQFF.

This clonotype has a count of ten or more. The chain combines TRBV4-2 with TRBJ2-5, with TRBD2 matching 9 bases. The V and J ends lost 6 bases and 6 bases, in that order; junction bases with no gene match: 11. Germline CDR1 is LGHNA and CDR2 is YNFKEQ. The CDR3 contains 15 residues. The CDR3 protein is CASSAGGASGKTQYF. CDR3 coding DNA: TGTGCCAGCAGTGCCGGGGGAGCTAGCGGGAAGACCCAGTACTTC.

As for this clonotype: The junction differs from germline at one of its ends, possibly a read error. This chain uses TRBV28 with TRBJ1-2; the D is unclear. CDR1 is MDHEN and CDR2 is SYDVKM in the germline V gene. The length of the CDR3 is 12 residues. For the CDR3, the DNA is TGTGCCGGCAGTTTAAGTACCTATGGCTACACCTTC. Amino acids: CAGSLSTYGYTF.

Details on this clonotype: A clone one base away is much larger, so this may be a read error. V and J are TRBV7-9 and TRBJ2-5, with TRBD2 as a possible D gene (7 bases). The germline V gene has CDR1 SEHNR and CDR2 FQNEAQ (reference sequence). CDR3 length: 15 residues. CDR3 bases: TGTGCCAGCAGCGGGGGGGCTGGTACCCAAGGGACCCAGTACTTC. Its translation is CASSGGAGTQGTQYF.

The chain is built from TRBV6-5 and TRBJ2-7; 12 nucleotides agree with TRBD2. This CDR3 is built from 15 residues. Germline CDR1 is MNHEY and CDR2 is SVGAGI. V dropped 6 bases and J dropped 4; count of bases not matched to a gene: 7. In nucleotides, the CDR3 is TGTGCCAGCAGCCCACCGACTAGCGGGGGTTACGAGCAGTACTTC. Protein: CASSPPTSGGYEQYF.

This clonotype was seen many times. This chain connects TRBV12-3 or TRBV12-4 to TRBJ2-7; 7 bases line up with TRBD1. J gave up 2 bases and V 6 bases, and 7 bases lay outside the gene matches. The CDR3 contains 14 residues. CDR3 protein: CASRKTGTTYEQYF. CDR3 sequence (DNA): TGTGCCAGCAGAAAGACAGGGACCACCTACGAGCAGTACTTC.

This clonotype was picked up many times. V and J are TRBV6-2 or TRBV6-3 and TRBJ2-7; no firm D call. The CDR3 has 11 residues. CDR1 and CDR2 (germline): MNHEY, SVGEGT. V lost 0 bases, J lost 6 bases, and 3 bases lay in between. For the CDR3, the DNA is TGTGCCAGCAGTTACTCGCGCGAGCAGTACTTC. Translation gives CASSYSREQYF.